This T cell receptor beta chain was found in a study of neoadjuvant nivolumab and ipilimumab in lung cancer. This clone was seen a single time. The antigen is unknown. Study-wide points: Only a small number of samples underwent TCR sequencing. Only a single major-pathologic-response sample was available for clonality analysis.

Profiled with immunoSEQ multiplex PCR; TCRdb holds only in-frame clones, not every one. There are 15,000 to 20,000 clones in the sample; roughly three quarters occur only once, and about 8.1% lies in the top ten. Germline lookup yields CDR1 SGHTA and CDR2 FQGNSA. Trimming shortened V by 4 bases and J by 4 bases, and 16 bases separated the two germline ends. The CDR3 extends over 15 amino acids. The V call is TRBV7-2, the J call TRBJ2-5, with D perhaps TRBD1 or TRBD2 (5 bases each). This specimen consisted of tumor tissue, obtained after neoadjuvant nivolumab, alone or with ipilimumab, at or shortly before surgery. The clonotype was recovered from an adult with non-small cell lung cancer. The CDR3 protein is CASSSLGASRETQYF. For the CDR3, the DNA is TGTGCCAGCAGCTCCCTTGGGGCTAGCCGAGAGACCCAGTACTTC.